Shown below are 13 T cell receptor beta chains from a single sample sequenced in a study of blood T cell repertoires in COVID-19. Some clones are missing from TCRdb's copy, which holds only in-frame ones; the method was immunoSEQ multiplex PCR. The sample has a few hundred thousand clones; roughly 90% are singletons. Specimen: PBMCs or T cells enriched from blood (not recorded which). Source of these receptors: a woman in her thirties or forties who had recovered from COVID-19.

The count of this clone is one. The chain carries TRBV11-2 and TRBJ1-1; 8 bases map to TRBD1. In germline, CDR1 is SGHAT, CDR2 FQNNGV. With V trimmed by 9 bases and J by 4 bases, 7 bases remained unmatched. The CDR3 is 13 residues long. For the CDR3, the DNA is TGTGCCAGTACACTTACAGGGGGCACTGAAGCTTTCTTT. It yields the protein CASTLTGGTEAFF.

The rearrangement uses TRBV18 and TRBJ2-7; D is ambiguous. Germline V gives CDR1 KGHSH, CDR2 LQKENI. V dropped 1 base and J dropped 3 bases, with 7 bases sitting between them. There are 13 residues in the CDR3. The CDR3 spells CASSPRPSYEQYF. For the CDR3, the DNA is TGTGCCAGCTCACCACGGCCCAGCTACGAGCAGTACTTC.

The V and J genes are TRBV6-6 and TRBJ1-5; D gene unclear. V was trimmed by 4 bases and J by 3 bases, leaving 7 bases between them. Germline V gene data show CDR1 as MNHNY and CDR2 as SVGAGI (reference sequence). The CDR3 has 13 residues. The CDR3, as DNA: TGTGCCAGCAGTTTCACGGTCAATCAGCCCCAGCATTTT. The encoded protein is CASSFTVNQPQHF.

This chain uses TRBV10-3 with TRBJ1-5; D is unresolved. Per germline, CDR1 ENHRY and CDR2 SYGVKD. The CDR3 runs to 14 residues. V lost 6 bases and J lost 3, with 12 bases in between. The CDR3 DNA reads as TGTGCCATCAGCGAGGGAGGGCTCAATCAGCCCCAGCATTTT. It codes for CAISEGGLNQPQHF.

The chain uses TRBV3-1 (or the pseudogene TRBV3-2) and TRBJ1-1; D might be TRBD1 (6 bases). Trimming shortened V by 6 bases and J by 2 bases, and 10 bases separated the two germline ends. The CDR3 consists of 13 residues. In germline, CDR1 is LGHDT, CDR2 YNNKEL (reference sequence). The DNA for the CDR3 is TGTGCCAGCAGTCGAGGGGGAAACACTGAAGCTTTCTTT. Translated, it gives CASSRGGNTEAFF.

DNA for the CDR3: TGTGCCAGCAGCTTGGGACAGGCCGTGTACTTC. Its translation: CASSLGQAVYF. The rearrangement uses TRBV11-3 and TRBJ2-5; 8 nucleotides line up with TRBD1. The V segment lost 3 bases and the J segment 13 bases; nucleotides outside the gene matches: 4. The CDR3 loop spans 11 amino acids. Per the germline V gene, CDR1 is SGHNT and CDR2 is YENEEA. Full variable domain (missing parts from reference TRBV11-3 and TRBJ2-5): EAGVVQSPRYKIIEKKQPVAFWCNPISGHNTLYWYLQNLGQGPELLIRYENEEAVDDSQLPKDRFSAERLKGVDSTLKIQPAELGDSAVYLCASSLGQAVYFGPGTRLLVL.

V and J are TRBV24-1 and TRBJ2-7; 8 nucleotides align to TRBD1. Germline CDR1 reads KGHDR; CDR2 reads SFDVKD. V lost 2 bases, J lost 6 bases, and 14 bases stayed unmatched. CDR3 size: 17 residues. The CDR3 reads CATSDSLQGGPSLEQYF. CDR3 sequence (DNA): TGTGCCACCAGTGATTCCTTACAGGGGGGTCCCTCTCTCGAGCAGTACTTC.

This sequence joins TRBV19 and TRBJ1-2; the match to TRBD1 covers 9 bases. Per the germline V gene, CDR1 is LNHDA and CDR2 is SQIVND (reference sequence). Germline trimming cut 3 bases from V and 7 bases from J; bases unmatched to any gene: 6. The CDR3 totals 14 residues. For the CDR3, the DNA is TGTGCCAGTAGTATTCAACAGGGGGCAGGTGGCTACACCTTC. This translates into CASSIQQGAGGYTF.

This chain uses TRBV6-5 with TRBJ2-2, with D hard to call. Germline V gene sequence: CDR1 MNHEY, CDR2 SVGAGI. There are 13 residues in the CDR3. With 7 bases removed from V and 0 bases from J, the gap between germline ends came to 6 bases. In DNA, the CDR3 is TGTGCCAGCATCCGCGCGAACACCGGGGAGCTGTTTTTT. Protein sequence: CASIRANTGELFF.

V gene TRBV19 combines with J gene TRBJ1-5; 7 bases align to TRBD1. V shed 6 bases, J shed 3 bases, and the junction held 5 bases outside the gene matches. This CDR3 has 14 residues. Germline CDR1 and CDR2: LNHDA and SQIVND (reference sequence). The CDR3, as DNA: TGTGCCAGTAGGCCCACAGGGGCCAATCAGCCCCAGCATTTT. As protein: CASRPTGANQPQHF.

This clone was seen more than once but under ten times. This chain uses TRBV21-1 with TRBJ1-1. TRBV21-1 is described as a pseudogene. This CDR3 has 15 residues. The CDR3 here is CASSTGRGARTEAFF. CDR3 DNA: TGTGCCAGCAGCACGGGGCGGGGGGCGAGGACTGAAGCTTTCTTT.

The chain is built from TRBV10-3 and TRBJ1-3, with D hard to call. This CDR3 has 12 amino acids. V dropped 6 bases and J dropped 4 bases, with 7 bases sitting between them. Looked up from germline, CDR1 is ENHRY and CDR2 is SYGVKD. The CDR3 loop reads CAIRATGNTIYF. CDR3 nucleotide sequence: TGTGCCATCAGGGCCACCGGAAACACCATATATTTT.

CDR3 protein: CASSPTRTWDNEQFF. In nucleotides, the CDR3 is TGTGCCAGCAGCCCCACCCGGACTTGGGACAATGAGCAGTTCTTC. The chain carries TRBV7-9 and TRBJ2-1; D perhaps matches TRBD2 (5 bases). V shed 5 bases and J shed 5 bases, with 16 bases lying between them. Germline loops: CDR1 SEHNR, CDR2 FQNEAQ (reference sequence). CDR3 length: 15 residues.